The entry that follows covers one T cell receptor beta chain sequence. This specimen comes from a study of control samples from healthy donors and cancer patients. This table comes from immunoSEQ multiplex PCR, and its TCRdb copy is limited to in-frame clones, with some not included. The data show approximately 170,000 clones, with about 91% seen just once and about 5.3% held by the top ten. CDR1 is SGHNT, CDR2 YYREEE, per germline (reference sequence). Trimming pared 4 bases from V and 3 bases from J, leaving 10 bases between. The CDR3 sequence is 13 residues long. The rearrangement uses TRBV5-4 and TRBJ1-2, with D uncertain. The material sequenced was blood. The sequence came from a woman aged 30 to 39 in good health. The CDR3 here is CASSRPTHYGYTF. The CDR3 DNA sequence: TGTGCCAGCAGCCGCCCTACCCACTATGGCTACACCTTC.